Listed below are T cell receptor beta chains from one sample, sequenced in a study of cytomegalovirus exposure and HLA in healthy donors. The protocol was immunoSEQ multiplex PCR, while the TCRdb copy is restricted to in-frame clones and leaves out a portion. Among over 150,000 clones listed, around 77% were seen once. Sequencing was done on a sample of PBMCs. These receptor sequences come from a woman in her 30s in good health and CMV-seronegative. Each CDR3 is given with its conserved first and last residue. The order of the fields is D gene, V gene, clone size, J gene, CDR3 DNA, CDR3 protein. The D gene is left open where the match is weak. Not every row has a clone size; where given, it reads once, few, many or a size class.

-	TRBV11-2	-	TRBJ2-7	TGTGCCAGCAGCTCGTTCATACAAGACTACGAGCAGTACTTC	CASSSFIQDYEQYF
TRBD1	TRBV2	-	TRBJ2-3	TGTGCCAGCGGTGGACAGGGAACGCAGTATTTT	CASGGQGTQYF
-	TRBV19	-	TRBJ1-5	TGTGCCAGTAGTATTAACGGGGATCAGCCCCAGCATTTT	CASSINGDQPQHF
-	TRBV6-6	-	TRBJ1-2	TGTGCCATTCGCGGTTGTGGCTACACCTTC	CAIRGCGYTF
TRBD1	TRBV27	-	TRBJ1-1	TGTGCCAGCAGTCGGACAGGGCTGAACACTGAAGCTTTCTTT	CASSRTGLNTEAFF
-	TRBV5-1	-	TRBJ1-1	TGCGCCAGCAGCTTGGAAGGTCTCGGACAGACTGAAGCTTTCTTT	CASSLEGLGQTEAFF
-	TRBV19	-	TRBJ1-2	TGTGCCAGTAGTATAGGAGCAGGGGAAAACTATGGCTACACCTTC	CASSIGAGENYGYTF
-	TRBV19	-	TRBJ2-5	TGTGCCAGTAGTAATGGGGGCCTCCAAGAGACCCAGTACTTC	CASSNGGLQETQYF
-	TRBV18	-	TRBJ1-3	TGTGCCAGCTCACAGGGTCCTTCGGGGAACTCTGGAAACACCATATATTTT	CASSQGPSGNSGNTIYF
-	TRBV12-5	once	TRBJ1-2	TGTGCTAGTGGTTTGTCGGGGGAGCAGGTTGGCTACACCTTC	CASGLSGEQVGYTF
-	TRBV7-2	-	TRBJ1-2	TGTGCCAGCAGCTTACGCCAGGAAGCTAACTATGGCTACACCTTC	CASSLRQEANYGYTF
TRBD2	TRBV25-1	once	TRBJ2-1	TGTGCCAGCAGTGAATATTGGGTAGCGGGGGACTCCTACAATGAGCAGTTCTTC	CASSEYWVAGDSYNEQFF
-	TRBV28	-	TRBJ1-2	TGTGCCAGCAGTCGGTTGACTTGGGGCTACCCCTTC	CASSRLTWGYPF
-	TRBV27	-	TRBJ2-3	TGTGCCAGCAGTTTTCTCGGGGATACGCAGTATTTT	CASSFLGDTQYF
TRBD2	TRBV7-2	-	TRBJ2-7	TGTGCCAGCAGCTTAGTTGGGACTAGCTCTGTCGAGCAGTACTTC	CASSLVGTSSVEQYF
TRBD1	TRBV5-1	-	TRBJ1-6	TGCGCCAGCAGCCGGACAGGGGAATCACCCCTCCACTTT	CASSRTGESPLHF
-	TRBV28	-	TRBJ1-6	TGTGCCAGCAGTTTCCGTAATTCACCCCTCCACTTT	CASSFRNSPLHF
TRBD1	TRBV27	-	TRBJ2-2	TGTGCCAGCAGTTTATTTGCGCTCTCCGGATACGGGACAGGGGGCCCCGGGGAGCTGTTTTTT	CASSLFALSGYGTGGPGELFF
-	TRBV2	-	TRBJ2-1	TGTGCCAGCAGACATCCGACAGGGCAACCGGGGGATGAGCAGTTCTTC	CASRHPTGQPGDEQFF
TRBD1	TRBV27	-	TRBJ1-5	TGTGCCAGCAGTCCTTCACAGGGGGCGAGCAATCAGCCCCAGCATTTT	CASSPSQGASNQPQHF
TRBD1	TRBV7-9	-	TRBJ1-6	TGTTCCAGCAGCTTAGAACAGGGGGGGGTTGGTAATTCACCCCTCCACTTT	CSSSLEQGGVGNSPLHF
TRBD1	TRBV30	-	TRBJ1-4	TGTGCCTGGGACACAGGGGGCCGGAATGAAAAACTGTTTTTT	CAWDTGGRNEKLFF
-	TRBV10-2	-	TRBJ1-2	TGCGCCAGCGGAGGAGACTATGGCTACACCTTC	CASGGDYGYTF
-	TRBV7-6	few	TRBJ1-3	TGTGCCAGCAGCTTATCCGGGGAACTGGCTGGAAACACCATATATTTT	CASSLSGELAGNTIYF
TRBD2	TRBV5-1	-	TRBJ2-1	TGCGCCAGCAGCCCCGGGACTAGCGGGGGGAGCTCATATAATGAGCAGTTCTTC	CASSPGTSGGSSYNEQFF
-	TRBV27	-	TRBJ1-1	TGTGCCGGAAACAGGGACCTGAACACTGAAGCTTTCTTT	CAGNRDLNTEAFF
-	TRBV5-1	-	TRBJ1-1	TGCGCCAGCAGCCCAACCCCAGGGAAGACTGAAGCTTTCTTT	CASSPTPGKTEAFF
TRBD1	TRBV27	-	TRBJ2-2	TGTGCCAGCAGTCCGGGACAGGGGACCACCGGGGAGCTGTTTTTT	CASSPGQGTTGELFF
-	TRBV7-9	-	TRBJ1-1	TGTGCCAGCAGCTTGGCGTACGGGAGTGAGAAGTTCTTT	CASSLAYGSEKFF
TRBD2	TRBV27	-	TRBJ2-1	TGTGCCAGCACCTCCATTCATAGCGGGAGGGTCGGTGAGCAGTTCTTC	CASTSIHSGRVGEQFF
-	TRBV4-1	-	TRBJ2-7	TGCGCCAGCAGCCACCGCAGGGGCCCCTACGAGCAGTACTTC	CASSHRRGPYEQYF
TRBD1	TRBV5-1	-	TRBJ1-2	TGCGCCAGCAGCTTGCGTCCCGGGACAGCCGGGATTAACTATGGCTACACCTTC	CASSLRPGTAGINYGYTF
-	TRBV11-2	-	TRBJ1-2	TGTGCCAGCAGCTTAAGTATTGTCGGTCTTGGCTACACCTTC	CASSLSIVGLGYTF
-	TRBV18	-	TRBJ1-5	TGTGCCAGCTCACCACGGGGAGGGATGAATCAGCCCCAGCATTTT	CASSPRGGMNQPQHF
-	TRBV2	once	TRBJ2-7	TGTGCCAGCAGGGATGGACTTGAGCAGTACTTC	CASRDGLEQYF
-	TRBV5-1	-	TRBJ2-7	TGCGCCAGCAGCTTGGAAGGAACGAGCGAGCAGTACTTC	CASSLEGTSEQYF
-	TRBV7-2	-	TRBJ1-5	TGTGCCAGCAGCTTAGGTGCAGGGTGTCCCCAGCATTTT	CASSLGAGCPQHF
TRBD1	TRBV19	few	TRBJ2-3	TGTGCCAGTAGCCCACAGGGGAGCACAGATACGCAGTATTTT	CASSPQGSTDTQYF
TRBD2	TRBV27	-	TRBJ2-7	TGTGCCAGCAGTCTAAACTCGGGCGGGAGTGCCAACGAGCAGTACTTC	CASSLNSGGSANEQYF
-	TRBV15	once	TRBJ1-2	TGTGCCACCAGCAGAGATCGTGGGCCAACTAACTATGGCTACACCTTC	CATSRDRGPTNYGYTF
-	TRBV5-1	-	TRBJ2-3	TGCGCCAGCAGCAGATTTACAGCAGATACGCAGTATTTT	CASSRFTADTQYF
-	TRBV6-5	-	TRBJ2-1	TGTGCCAGCAGTTATGACTATTACAATGAGCAGTTCTTC	CASSYDYYNEQFF
-	TRBV7-7	-	TRBJ1-5	TGTGCCAGCAGCTTAGCGCGTACAGGCCGACCCAGCAATCAGCCCCAGCATTTT	CASSLARTGRPSNQPQHF
-	TRBV19	-	TRBJ2-7	TGTGCCATTCATAGCAGCCAGTCGGGATTAGGAGACCACGAGCAGTACTTC	CAIHSSQSGLGDHEQYF
TRBD1	TRBV14	-	TRBJ2-7	TGTGCCAGCAGCCAAGAAGGAAGGGGGCGGTTGAGTGAGCAGTACTTC	CASSQEGRGRLSEQYF
-	TRBV19	-	TRBJ1-5	TGTGCCAGTAGTATAGTAGGACAGAGCAATCAGCCCCAGCATTTT	CASSIVGQSNQPQHF
TRBD2	TRBV5-1	-	TRBJ2-3	TGCGCCAGCAGCTTGTCCCTAGCGGGGACAGATACGCAGTATTTT	CASSLSLAGTDTQYF
TRBD1	TRBV28	-	TRBJ1-5	TGTGCCAGCAGTCGGAGACAGGGTAGTCAGCCCCAGCATTTT	CASSRRQGSQPQHF
TRBD2	TRBV11-2	-	TRBJ2-3	TGTGCCAGCGGTATTAGCGGGAGGCGTCCAGATACGCAGTATTTT	CASGISGRRPDTQYF
-	TRBV27	-	TRBJ1-1	TGTGCCAGCAGTCCCTCCGTCGATAGGGGCACTGAAGCTTTCTTT	CASSPSVDRGTEAFF
TRBD2	TRBV4-2	-	TRBJ2-7	TGTGCCAGCAGCCCTAGGCCGGCTAGCGGGCATGGGGAGCAGTACTTC	CASSPRPASGHGEQYF
TRBD1	TRBV7-9	-	TRBJ2-7	TGTGCCAGCAGCCCGCCCCGGGACAGGGCGAACTACGAGCAGTACTTC	CASSPPRDRANYEQYF
-	TRBV2	-	TRBJ2-5	TGTGCCAGCAGTGATCCCAGAGGAGACCAAGAGACCCAGTACTTC	CASSDPRGDQETQYF
TRBD2	TRBV27	-	TRBJ2-7	TGTGCCAGCAGTTTGGTTGGGACTAGCGTTTCCTACGAGCAGTACTTC	CASSLVGTSVSYEQYF
-	TRBV19	-	TRBJ2-7	TGTGCCAGTAGTATAGTTGAGGGAAGCTCCTACGAGCAGTACTTC	CASSIVEGSSYEQYF
-	TRBV7-9	few	TRBJ1-6	TGTGCCAGCAGCTTAGCACAGGGAAGTTCACCCCTCCACTTT	CASSLAQGSSPLHF